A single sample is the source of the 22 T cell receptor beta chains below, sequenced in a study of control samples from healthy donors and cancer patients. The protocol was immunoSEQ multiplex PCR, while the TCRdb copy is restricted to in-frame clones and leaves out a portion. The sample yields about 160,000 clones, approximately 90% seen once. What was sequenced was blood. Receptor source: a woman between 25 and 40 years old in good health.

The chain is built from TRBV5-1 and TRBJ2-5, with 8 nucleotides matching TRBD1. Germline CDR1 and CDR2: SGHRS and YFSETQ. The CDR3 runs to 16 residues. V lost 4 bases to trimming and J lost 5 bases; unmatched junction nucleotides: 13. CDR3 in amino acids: CASSRLPLTGDETQYF. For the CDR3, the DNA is TGCGCCAGCAGCCGATTACCCTTGACAGGGGATGAGACCCAGTACTTC.

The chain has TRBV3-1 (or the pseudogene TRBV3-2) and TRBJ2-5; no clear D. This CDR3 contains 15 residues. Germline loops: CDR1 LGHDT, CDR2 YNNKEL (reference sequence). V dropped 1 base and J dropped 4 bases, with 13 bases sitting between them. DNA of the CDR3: TGTGCCAGCAGCCAAGCCCTTGTGATGGGAGAGACCCAGTACTTC. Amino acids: CASSQALVMGETQYF.

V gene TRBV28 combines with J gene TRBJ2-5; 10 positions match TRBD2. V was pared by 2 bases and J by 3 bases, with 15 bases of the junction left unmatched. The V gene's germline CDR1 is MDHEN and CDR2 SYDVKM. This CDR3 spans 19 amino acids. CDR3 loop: CASSLGLAGVEFLEETQYF. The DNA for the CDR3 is TGTGCCAGCAGTTTAGGTCTAGCGGGAGTCGAATTTTTGGAAGAGACCCAGTACTTC.

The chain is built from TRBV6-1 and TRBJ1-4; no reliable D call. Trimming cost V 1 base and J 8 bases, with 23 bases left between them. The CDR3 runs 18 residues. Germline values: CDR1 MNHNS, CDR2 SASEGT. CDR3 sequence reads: CASSEGYPYWQSREKLFF. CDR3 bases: TGTGCCAGCAGTGAAGGTTACCCTTATTGGCAGAGCCGGGAAAAACTGTTTTTT.

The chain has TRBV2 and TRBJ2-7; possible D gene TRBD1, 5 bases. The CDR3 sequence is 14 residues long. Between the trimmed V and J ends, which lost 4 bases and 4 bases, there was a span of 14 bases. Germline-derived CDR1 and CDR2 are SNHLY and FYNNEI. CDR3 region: CASSARAGKYEQYF. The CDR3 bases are TGTGCCAGCAGTGCGAGAGCAGGGAAGTACGAGCAGTACTTC.

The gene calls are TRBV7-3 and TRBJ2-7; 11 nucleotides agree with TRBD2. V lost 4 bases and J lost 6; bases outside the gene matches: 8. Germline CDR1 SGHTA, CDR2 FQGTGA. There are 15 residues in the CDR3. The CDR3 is CASSSVAGGPGEQYF. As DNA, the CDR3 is TGTGCCAGCAGCTCCGTAGCGGGAGGGCCTGGCGAGCAGTACTTC.

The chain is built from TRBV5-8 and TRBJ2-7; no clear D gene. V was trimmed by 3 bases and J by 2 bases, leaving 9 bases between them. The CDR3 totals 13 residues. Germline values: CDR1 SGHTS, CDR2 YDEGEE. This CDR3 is CASSSDGTYEQYF. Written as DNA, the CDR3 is TGTGCCAGCAGCTCTGACGGTACCTACGAGCAGTACTTC.

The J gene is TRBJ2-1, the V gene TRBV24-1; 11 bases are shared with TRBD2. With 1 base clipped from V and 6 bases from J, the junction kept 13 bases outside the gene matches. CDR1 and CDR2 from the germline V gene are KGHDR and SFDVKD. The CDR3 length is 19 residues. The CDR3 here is CATSDFLAGGPGGFNEQFF. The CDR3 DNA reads TGTGCCACCAGTGATTTCTTAGCGGGAGGGCCAGGAGGGTTCAATGAGCAGTTCTTC.

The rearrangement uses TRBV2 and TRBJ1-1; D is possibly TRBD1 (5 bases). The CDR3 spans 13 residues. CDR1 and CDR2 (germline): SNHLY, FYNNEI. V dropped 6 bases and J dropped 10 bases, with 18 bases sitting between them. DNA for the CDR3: TGTGCCAGCAGCCTGGGGACGGGTATGGGAGCTTTCTTT. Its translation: CASSLGTGMGAFF.

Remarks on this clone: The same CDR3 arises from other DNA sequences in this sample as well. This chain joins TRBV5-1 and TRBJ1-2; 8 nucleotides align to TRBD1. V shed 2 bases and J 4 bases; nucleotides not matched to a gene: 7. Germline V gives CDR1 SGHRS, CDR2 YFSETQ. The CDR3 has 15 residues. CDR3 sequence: CASSFGQGEGYGYTF. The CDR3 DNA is TGCGCCAGCAGCTTCGGACAGGGCGAGGGCTATGGCTACACCTTC.

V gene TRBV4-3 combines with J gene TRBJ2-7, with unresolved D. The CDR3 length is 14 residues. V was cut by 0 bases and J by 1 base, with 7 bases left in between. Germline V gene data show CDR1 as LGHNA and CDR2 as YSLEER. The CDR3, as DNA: TGCGCCAGCAGCCAAGACACCAATTCCTACGAGCAGTACTTC. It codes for CASSQDTNSYEQYF.

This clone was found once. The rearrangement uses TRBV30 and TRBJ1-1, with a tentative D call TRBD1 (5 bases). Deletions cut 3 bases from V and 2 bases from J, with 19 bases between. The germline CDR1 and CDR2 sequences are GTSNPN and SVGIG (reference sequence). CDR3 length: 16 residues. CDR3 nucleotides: TGTGCCTGGAGCGGGTTGGGGGGACCCCCCAACACTGAAGCTTTCTTT. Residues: CAWSGLGGPPNTEAFF.

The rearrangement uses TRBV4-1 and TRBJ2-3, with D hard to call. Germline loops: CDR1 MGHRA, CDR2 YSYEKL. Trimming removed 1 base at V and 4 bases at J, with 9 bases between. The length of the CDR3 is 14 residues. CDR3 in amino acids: CASSQGGFPDTQYF. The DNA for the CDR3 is TGCGCCAGCAGCCAAGGTGGGTTTCCAGATACGCAGTATTTT.

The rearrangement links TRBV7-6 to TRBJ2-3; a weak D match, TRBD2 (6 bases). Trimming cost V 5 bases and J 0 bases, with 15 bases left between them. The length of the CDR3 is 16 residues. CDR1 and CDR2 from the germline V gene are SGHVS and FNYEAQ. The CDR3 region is CASSPNWGVSTDTQYF. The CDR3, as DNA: TGTGCCAGCAGCCCAAACTGGGGGGTTAGCACAGATACGCAGTATTTT.

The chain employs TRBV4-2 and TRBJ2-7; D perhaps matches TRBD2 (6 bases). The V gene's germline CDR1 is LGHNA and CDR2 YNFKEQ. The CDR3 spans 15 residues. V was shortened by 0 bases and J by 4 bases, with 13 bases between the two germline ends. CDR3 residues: CASSQDPASVYEQYF. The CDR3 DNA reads TGTGCCAGCAGCCAAGATCCGGCTAGCGTATACGAGCAGTACTTC.

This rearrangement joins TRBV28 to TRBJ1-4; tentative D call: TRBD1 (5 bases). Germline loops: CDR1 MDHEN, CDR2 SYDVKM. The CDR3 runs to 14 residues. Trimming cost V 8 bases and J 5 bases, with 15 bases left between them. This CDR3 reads CASPKQVENEKLFF. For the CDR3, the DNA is TGTGCCAGCCCAAAACAGGTGGAAAATGAAAAACTGTTTTTT.

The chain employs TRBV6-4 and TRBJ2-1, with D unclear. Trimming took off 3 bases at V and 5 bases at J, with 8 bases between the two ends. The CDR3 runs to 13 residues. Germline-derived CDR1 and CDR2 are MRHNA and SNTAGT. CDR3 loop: CASSEDEHNEQFF. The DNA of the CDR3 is TGTGCCAGCAGTGAGGACGAGCACAATGAGCAGTTCTTC.

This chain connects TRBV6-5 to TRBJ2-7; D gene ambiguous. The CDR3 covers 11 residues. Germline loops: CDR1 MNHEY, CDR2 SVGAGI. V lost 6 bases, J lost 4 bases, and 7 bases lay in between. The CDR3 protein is CASSRMYEQYF. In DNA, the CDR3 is TGTGCCAGCAGCAGAATGTACGAGCAGTACTTC.

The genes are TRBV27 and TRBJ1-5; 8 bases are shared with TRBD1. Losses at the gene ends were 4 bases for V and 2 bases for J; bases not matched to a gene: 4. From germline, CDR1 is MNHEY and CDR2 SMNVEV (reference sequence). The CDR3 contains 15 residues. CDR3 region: CASSWAGGGNQPQHF. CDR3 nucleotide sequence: TGTGCCAGCAGTTGGGCAGGGGGCGGCAATCAGCCCCAGCATTTT.

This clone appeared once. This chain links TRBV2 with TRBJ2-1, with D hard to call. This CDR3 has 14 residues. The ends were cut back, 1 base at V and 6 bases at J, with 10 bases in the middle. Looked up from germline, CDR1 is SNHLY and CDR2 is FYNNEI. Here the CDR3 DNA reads TGTGCCAGCAGTGAAGTTGACACCAGCAATGAGCAGTTCTTC. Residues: CASSEVDTSNEQFF. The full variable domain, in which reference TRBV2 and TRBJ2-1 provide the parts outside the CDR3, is EPEVTQTPSHQVTQMGQEVILRCVPISNHLYFYWYRQILGQKVEFLVSFYNNEISEKSEIFDDQFSVERPDGSNFTLKIRSTKLEDSAMYFCASSEVDTSNEQFFGPGTRLTVL.

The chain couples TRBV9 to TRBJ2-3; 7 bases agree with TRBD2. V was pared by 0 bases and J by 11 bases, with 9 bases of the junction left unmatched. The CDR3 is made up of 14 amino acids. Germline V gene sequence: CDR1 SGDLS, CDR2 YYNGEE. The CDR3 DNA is TGTGCCAGCAGCGTAGGAGGACTAGGGATAGAGCAGTATTTT. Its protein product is CASSVGGLGIEQYF.

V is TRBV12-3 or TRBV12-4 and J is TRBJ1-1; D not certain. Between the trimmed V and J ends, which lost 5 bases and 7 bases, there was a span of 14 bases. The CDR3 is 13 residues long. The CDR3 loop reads CASSRGGSFEAFF. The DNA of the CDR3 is TGTGCCAGCAGTCGGGGTGGATCCTTTGAAGCTTTCTTT.